This TCR beta chain was captured by sequencing in a study of CD8 T cells in ankylosing spondylitis. For TCR beta, libraries came from quantitative 5'-RACE with molecular barcodes. MiXCR, run by TCRdb on the 5' RACE reads, gives a single entry per CDR3 protein. The sample has some 250,000 distinct CDR3 sequences; 8.6% are singletons. The table lists this clonotype with many counts. Trimming pared 4 bases from V and 4 bases from J, leaving 12 bases between. The germline V gene encodes CDR1 SGHRS and CDR2 YFSETQ. The CDR3 has 14 residues. The chain couples TRBV5-1 to TRBJ1-3; tentatively, D is TRBD1 (6 bases). The sequence came from a male donor with ankylosing spondylitis or in good health (not recorded which). Sequencing was carried out using blood, either unsorted or a sorted T cell fraction (not recorded which). This chain's CDR3 is CASSPTGLGNTIYF. The CDR3 region has the DNA TGCGCCAGCAGCCCCACAGGGCTCGGAAACACCATATATTTT. The entire variable domain, with the rest obtained from reference TRBV5-1 and TRBJ1-3, is as follows: KAGVTQTPRYLIKTRGQQVTLSCSPISGHRSVSWYQQTPGQGLQFLFEYFSETQRNKGNFPGRFSGRQFSNSRSEMNVSTLELGDSALYLCASSPTGLGNTIYFGEGSWLTVV.